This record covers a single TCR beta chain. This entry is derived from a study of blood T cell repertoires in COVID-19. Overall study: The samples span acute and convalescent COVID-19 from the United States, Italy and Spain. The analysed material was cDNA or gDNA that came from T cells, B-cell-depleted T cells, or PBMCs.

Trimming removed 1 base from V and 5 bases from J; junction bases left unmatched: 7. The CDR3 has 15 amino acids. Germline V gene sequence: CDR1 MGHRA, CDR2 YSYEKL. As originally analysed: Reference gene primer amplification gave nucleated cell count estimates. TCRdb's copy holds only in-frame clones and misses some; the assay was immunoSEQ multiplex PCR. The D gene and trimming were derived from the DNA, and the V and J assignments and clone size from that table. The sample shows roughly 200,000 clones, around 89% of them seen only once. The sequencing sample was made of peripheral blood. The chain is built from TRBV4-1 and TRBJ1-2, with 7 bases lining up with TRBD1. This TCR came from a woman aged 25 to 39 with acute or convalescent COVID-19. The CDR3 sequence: CASSQGRPQGYGYTF. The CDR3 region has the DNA TGCGCCAGCAGCCAAGGGAGGCCACAGGGGTATGGCTACACCTTC.